This T cell receptor beta chain was identified during a study of a mutant IDH1 vaccine in newly diagnosed glioma. The table came from immunoSEQ multiplex PCR; TCRdb's copy has only in-frame clones and leaves some out. In the table there are tens of thousands of clones, around 85% of which are singletons. Overall study results and limits: It seemed that pseudoprogression was not linked to changes in the top peripheral T cell clonotypes. Among patients, around 93% showed immune responses induced by the vaccine.

Documented time point: week 5, during vaccination. It was 300 ug of mutant IDH1 20-mer peptide that made up each vaccine dose, given with topical imiquimod. Worth noting for this clone: Its target is unknown.

The length of the CDR3 is 13 residues. Losses at the gene ends were 6 bases for V and 6 bases for J; bases not matched to a gene: 6. Germline V gives CDR1 SNHLY, CDR2 FYNNEI. Sequencing was performed on PBMCs, taken from a glioma patient whose treatment included an IDH1 peptide vaccine. The TCR was taken from a man between 35 and 55 years old with glioma. The V and J genes are TRBV2 and TRBJ2-3; 7 bases align to TRBD1. As DNA, the CDR3 is TGTGCCAGCAGCGACGGACAGGCTGATACGCAGTATTTT. This encodes CASSDGQADTQYF.